This TCR beta chain was identified in a study of blood T cell repertoires in COVID-19. Study-level background: Sites in the United States, Italy and Spain provided acute and convalescent COVID-19 samples.

V lost 1 base and J 0 bases, leaving 12 bases between the germline ends. Germline V gene sequence: CDR1 MGHRA, CDR2 YSYEKL. This CDR3 comprises 16 residues. Generated by immunoSEQ multiplex PCR, the TCRdb table keeps only in-frame clones and is missing some. The data show roughly 250,000 clones, over 75% seen once. Sequenced input: peripheral blood. The TCR sequence derives from a woman aged 45-60 years with acute or convalescent COVID-19. The V and J genes are TRBV4-1 and TRBJ1-2; D might be TRBD1 (5 bases). The CDR3 DNA reads as TGCGCCAGCAGCCAAGCTAGGCAGGGTGCTAACTATGGCTACACCTTC. This gives the protein CASSQARQGANYGYTF.